The entry below gives a single T cell receptor (beta chain) sequence along with its context. This sample is part of a study of blood T cell repertoires in COVID-19. About the research overall: Samples of COVID-19 (acute and convalescent) were obtained from the United States, Italy and Spain. Sources were T cells, B-cell-depleted T cells, or PBMCs; the material itself was cDNA or gDNA.

The V gene end was trimmed by 6 bases and the J gene end by 1 base; junction bases not matched to a gene: 5. CDR3 size: 14 residues. Per germline, CDR1 SGHTA and CDR2 FQGTGA. As originally analysed: By means of reference gene primer amplification, nucleated cell counts were estimated. Assay used: immunoSEQ multiplex PCR; TCRdb lists only in-frame clones, some missing. V and J calls and clone size are as listed in that table; D and trimming were resolved from the DNA. The top ten clones hold around 3% of a sample with 110,000 to 150,000 clones, roughly 80% of them seen once. V and J are TRBV7-3 and TRBJ1-1; 7 nucleotides align to TRBD1. The receptor was derived from a woman older than 75 with acute or convalescent COVID-19. The sequencing input was peripheral blood. CDR3 loop: CASSLHRGNTEAFF. For the CDR3, the DNA is TGTGCCAGCAGTTTACACAGGGGGAACACTGAAGCTTTCTTT.